The T cell receptor beta chain described here comes from a study of T cells in Graves' hyperthyroidism and ophthalmopathy. Study outcomes and limitations: With a median lead of approximately 6.4 months before onset, the model predicted ophthalmopathy. Blood samples included most of the expanded thyroid clonotypes exceeding 0.001.

The germline CDR1 and CDR2 sequences are ENHRY and SYGVKD. V lost 5 bases and J 6 bases, leaving 14 bases between the germline ends. The length of the CDR3 is 13 residues. Of note for this clonotype: Antigen unknown.

Amplification of TCR beta CDR3 regions was performed using RNA transcripts as template. First-round RT-PCR of the TCR CDR3 relied on the HTBI primer set. TCRdb re-called the multiplex PCR reads through MiXCR, storing one row per CDR3 protein. In the table there are roughly 500,000 distinct CDR3 sequences, about 43% of which are singletons. This rearrangement joins TRBV10-3 to TRBJ2-7; D gene uncertain. This TCR came from an adult woman with Graves' disease, either hyperthyroidism or ophthalmopathy (not recorded which). Sample: peripheral blood or thyroid tissue (not recorded which). The CDR3, as DNA: TGTGCCATCAGTAGGGTGGCAGCGACCGAGCAGTACTTC. Residues: CAISRVAATEQYF.